The present T cell receptor beta chain was sequenced within a study of shared clonotypes between healthy human individuals. TCRdb's table, derived via immunoSEQ multiplex PCR, lists solely in-frame clones and lacks some. The sample has 2 million to 3 million clones; approximately 93% are singletons. This CDR3 has 14 amino acids. V was pared by 5 bases and J by 8 bases, with 6 bases of the junction left unmatched. Germline V gene data show CDR1 as SGHTA and CDR2 as FQGTGA. The V and J genes are TRBV7-3 and TRBJ2-1; 10 nucleotides agree with TRBD2. The sequencing sample was made of naive CD4+ T cells from PBMCs. Described subset: CD45RA+ positively selected. This clonotype was sampled from a man in his late teens or twenties in good health. Some clones in this sample may be carry-over from other donors' samples. CDR3 loop: CASSMLAGVHEQFF. In DNA, the CDR3 is TGTGCCAGCAGCATGCTAGCGGGAGTACATGAGCAGTTCTTC. Full variable domain (remainder filled in from reference TRBV7-3 and TRBJ2-1): GAGVSQTPSNKVTEKGKYVELRCDPISGHTALYWYRQSLGQGPEFLIYFQGTGAADDSGLPNDRFFAVRPEGSVSTLKIQRTERGDSAVYLCASSMLAGVHEQFFGPGTRLTVL.